This T cell receptor (beta chain) was recorded in a study of T-cell reconstitution after alpha-beta-depleted transplantation in children. This clonotype was counted a few times. Unique molecular identifiers were incorporated during preparation of the TCRbeta library. Each CDR3 protein is one row after TCRdb ran MiXCR on the PCR reads. Of around 600,000 distinct CDR3 sequences listed, more than 9% were seen once; the top ten hold 4%. The CDR3 extends over 15 amino acids. V shed 3 bases, J shed 3 bases, and the junction held 3 bases outside the gene matches. Germline CDR1 and CDR2: SGHVS and FQNEAQ. The material sequenced was PBMCs from the stem cell graft donor, taken from the stem cell graft. The clonotype comes from a human donor who donated a stem cell graft to a child with acute myeloid leukemia. The chain combines TRBV7-8 with TRBJ2-1; TRBD1 aligns across 9 bases. CDR3 DNA: TGTGCCAGCAGCTTCCGGGACAGGGTCTACAATGAGCAGTTCTTC. The encoded protein is CASSFRDRVYNEQFF.